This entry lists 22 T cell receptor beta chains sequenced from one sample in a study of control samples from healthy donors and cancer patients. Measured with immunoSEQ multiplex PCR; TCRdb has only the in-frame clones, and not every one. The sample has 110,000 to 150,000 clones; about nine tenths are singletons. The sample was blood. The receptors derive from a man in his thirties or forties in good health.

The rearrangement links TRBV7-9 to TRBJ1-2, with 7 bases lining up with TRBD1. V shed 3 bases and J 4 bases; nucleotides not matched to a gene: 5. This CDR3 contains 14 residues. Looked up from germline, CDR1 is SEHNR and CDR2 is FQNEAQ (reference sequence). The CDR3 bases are TGTGCCAGCAGCTTCCAGGGGGTAGGCTATGGCTACACCTTC. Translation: CASSFQGVGYGYTF.

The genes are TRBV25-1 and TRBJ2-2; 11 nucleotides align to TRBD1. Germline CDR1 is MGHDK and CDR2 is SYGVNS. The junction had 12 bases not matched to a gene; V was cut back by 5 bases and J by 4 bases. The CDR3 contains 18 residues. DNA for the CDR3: TGTGCCAGCAGTTTCCACCGGACAGGGGGCTCGGTCACCGGGGAGCTGTTTTTT. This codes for CASSFHRTGGSVTGELFF.

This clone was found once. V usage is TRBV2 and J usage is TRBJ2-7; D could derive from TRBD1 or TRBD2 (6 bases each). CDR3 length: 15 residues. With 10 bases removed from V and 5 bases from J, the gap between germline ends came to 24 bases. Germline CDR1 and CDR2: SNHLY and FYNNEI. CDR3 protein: CATGRGGQALNEQYF. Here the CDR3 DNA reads TGTGCCACCGGGAGAGGGGGGCAGGCCCTCAACGAGCAGTACTTC.

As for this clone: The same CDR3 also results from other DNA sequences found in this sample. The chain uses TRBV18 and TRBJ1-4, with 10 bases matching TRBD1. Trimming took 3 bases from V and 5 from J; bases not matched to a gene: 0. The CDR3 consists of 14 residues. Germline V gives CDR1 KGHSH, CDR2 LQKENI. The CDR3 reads CASSPGQGNEKLFF. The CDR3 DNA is TGTGCCAGCTCACCGGGACAGGGGAATGAAAAACTGTTTTTT.

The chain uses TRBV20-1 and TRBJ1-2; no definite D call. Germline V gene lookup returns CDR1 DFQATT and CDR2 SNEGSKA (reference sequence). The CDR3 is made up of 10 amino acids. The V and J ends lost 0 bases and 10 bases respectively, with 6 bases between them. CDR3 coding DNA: TGCAGTGCTAGAGATTTAGACTACACCTTC. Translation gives CSARDLDYTF.

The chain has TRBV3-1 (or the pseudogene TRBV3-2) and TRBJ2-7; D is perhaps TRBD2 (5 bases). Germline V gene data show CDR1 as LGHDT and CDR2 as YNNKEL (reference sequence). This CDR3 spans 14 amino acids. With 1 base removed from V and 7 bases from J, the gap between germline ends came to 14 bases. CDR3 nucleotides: TGTGCCAGCAGCCAAGGTATCCTCGGGGTTGAGCAGTACTTC. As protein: CASSQGILGVEQYF.

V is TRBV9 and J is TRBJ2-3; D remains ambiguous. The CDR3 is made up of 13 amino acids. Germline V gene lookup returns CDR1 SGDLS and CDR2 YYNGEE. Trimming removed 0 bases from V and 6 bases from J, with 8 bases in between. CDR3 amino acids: CASSVEVSDTQYF. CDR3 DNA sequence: TGTGCCAGCAGCGTAGAAGTGTCTGATACGCAGTATTTT.

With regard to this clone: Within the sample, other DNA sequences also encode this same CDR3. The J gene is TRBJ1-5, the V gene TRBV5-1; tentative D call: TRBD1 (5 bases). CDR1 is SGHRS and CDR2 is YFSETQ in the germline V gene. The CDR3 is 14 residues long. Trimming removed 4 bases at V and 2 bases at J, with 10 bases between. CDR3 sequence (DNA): TGCGCCAGCAGCACCGGACAAGGCAATCAGCCCCAGCATTTT. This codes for CASSTGQGNQPQHF.

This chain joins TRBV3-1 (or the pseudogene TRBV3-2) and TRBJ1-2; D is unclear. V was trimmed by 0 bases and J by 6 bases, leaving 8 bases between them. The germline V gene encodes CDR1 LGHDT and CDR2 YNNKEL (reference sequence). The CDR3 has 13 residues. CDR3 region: CASSQEYGNGYTF. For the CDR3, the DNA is TGTGCCAGCAGCCAAGAGTACGGGAATGGCTACACCTTC.

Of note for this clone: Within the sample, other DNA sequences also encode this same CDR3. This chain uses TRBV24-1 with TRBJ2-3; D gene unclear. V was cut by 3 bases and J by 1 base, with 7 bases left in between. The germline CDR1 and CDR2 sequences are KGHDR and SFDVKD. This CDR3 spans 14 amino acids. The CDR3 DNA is TGTGCCACCAGTGATGACCAGGGCACAGATACGCAGTATTTT. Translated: CATSDDQGTDTQYF.

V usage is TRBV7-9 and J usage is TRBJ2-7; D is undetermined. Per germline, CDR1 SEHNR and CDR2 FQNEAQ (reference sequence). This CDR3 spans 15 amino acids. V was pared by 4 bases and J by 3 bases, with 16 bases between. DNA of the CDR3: TGTGCCAGCAGCTCCTATTCGGACCGAAGCTACGAGCAGTACTTC. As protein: CASSSYSDRSYEQYF.

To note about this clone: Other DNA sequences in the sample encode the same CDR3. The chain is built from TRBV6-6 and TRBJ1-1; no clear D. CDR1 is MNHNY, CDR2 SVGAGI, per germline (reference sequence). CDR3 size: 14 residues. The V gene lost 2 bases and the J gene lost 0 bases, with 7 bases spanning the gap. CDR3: CASSYRDLNTEAFF. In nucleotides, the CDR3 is TGTGCCAGCAGTTACCGGGATCTGAACACTGAAGCTTTCTTT.

In DNA, the CDR3 is TGTGCCACCAGTGATTTGATCAGAGGACTAGCGGGAGTTACAGATACGCAGTATTTT. This translates into CATSDLIRGLAGVTDTQYF. The J gene is TRBJ2-3, the V gene TRBV24-1; 13 nucleotides align to TRBD2. Germline values: CDR1 KGHDR, CDR2 SFDVKD. The V segment lost 0 bases and the J segment 3 bases; nucleotides outside the gene matches: 8. CDR3 length equals 19 residues.

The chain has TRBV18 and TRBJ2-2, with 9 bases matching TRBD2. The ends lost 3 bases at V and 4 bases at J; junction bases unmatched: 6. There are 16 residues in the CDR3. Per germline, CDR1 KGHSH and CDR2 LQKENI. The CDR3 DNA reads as TGTGCCAGCTCACCGACGGGTAGCGGGAGCACCGGGGAGCTGTTTTTT. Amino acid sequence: CASSPTGSGSTGELFF.

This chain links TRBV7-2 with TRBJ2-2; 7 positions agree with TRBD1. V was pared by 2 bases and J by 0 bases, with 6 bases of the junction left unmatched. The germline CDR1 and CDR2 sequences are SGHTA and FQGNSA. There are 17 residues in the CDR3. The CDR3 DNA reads TGTGCCAGCAGCTTAAGGGGGACAGCCTCGAACACCGGGGAGCTGTTTTTT. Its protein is CASSLRGTASNTGELFF.

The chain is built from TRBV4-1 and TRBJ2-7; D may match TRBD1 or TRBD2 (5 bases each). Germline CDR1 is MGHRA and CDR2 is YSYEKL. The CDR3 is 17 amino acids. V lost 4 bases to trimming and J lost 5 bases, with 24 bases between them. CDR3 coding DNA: TGCGCCAGCAGCCTATCTTTCGGACATGCAGCGGTCCACGAGCAGTACTTC. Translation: CASSLSFGHAAVHEQYF.

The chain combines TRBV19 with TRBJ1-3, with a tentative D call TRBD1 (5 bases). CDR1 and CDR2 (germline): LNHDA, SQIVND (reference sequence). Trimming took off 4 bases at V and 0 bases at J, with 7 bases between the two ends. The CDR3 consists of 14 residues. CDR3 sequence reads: CASSRDYSGNTIYF. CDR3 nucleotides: TGTGCCAGTAGTAGGGACTACTCTGGAAACACCATATATTTT.

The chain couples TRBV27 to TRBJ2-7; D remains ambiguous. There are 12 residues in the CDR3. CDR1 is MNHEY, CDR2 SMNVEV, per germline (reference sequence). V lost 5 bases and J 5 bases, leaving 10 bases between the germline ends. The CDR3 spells CASSLPPHEQYF. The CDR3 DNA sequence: TGTGCCAGCAGTCTACCACCCCACGAGCAGTACTTC.

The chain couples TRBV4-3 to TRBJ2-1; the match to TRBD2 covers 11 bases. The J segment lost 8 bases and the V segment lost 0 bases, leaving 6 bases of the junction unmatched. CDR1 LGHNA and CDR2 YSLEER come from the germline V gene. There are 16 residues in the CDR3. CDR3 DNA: TGCGCCAGCAGCCAAGAATTTAGCGGGGGGGCCGATGAGCAGTTCTTC. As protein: CASSQEFSGGADEQFF.

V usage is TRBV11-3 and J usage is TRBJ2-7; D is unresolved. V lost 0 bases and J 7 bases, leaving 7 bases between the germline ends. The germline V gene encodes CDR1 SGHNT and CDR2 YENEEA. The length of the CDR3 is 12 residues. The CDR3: CASSLEDTEQYF. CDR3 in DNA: TGTGCCAGCAGCTTAGAAGATACGGAGCAGTACTTC.

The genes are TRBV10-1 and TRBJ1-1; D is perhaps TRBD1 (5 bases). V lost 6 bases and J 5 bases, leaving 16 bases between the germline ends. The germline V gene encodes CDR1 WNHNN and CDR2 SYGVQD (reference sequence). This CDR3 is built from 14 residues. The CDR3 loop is CASSLGEWRTEAFF. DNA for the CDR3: TGCGCCAGCAGCTTGGGGGAGTGGAGGACTGAAGCTTTCTTT.

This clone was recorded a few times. The CDR3 reads CAWRSANYGYTF. In DNA form, the CDR3 reads TGTGCCTGGAGATCTGCGAACTATGGCTACACCTTC. This chain joins TRBV30 and TRBJ1-2; no definite D call. V was cut by 3 bases and J by 2 bases, with 7 bases left in between. CDR1 and CDR2 from the germline V gene are GTSNPN and SVGIG (reference sequence). The CDR3 extends over 12 amino acids.